A selection of T cell receptor beta chains follows, all from one sample in a study of T cell changes during pregnancy in multiple sclerosis. Generated by immunoSEQ multiplex PCR, the TCRdb table keeps only in-frame clones and is missing some. The table records about 48,000 clones, approximately 92% of them present only once. The specimen was CD4+ T cells from peripheral blood mononuclear cells, collected in the second trimester of pregnancy. All receptors come from a female donor in good health, enrolled as a control in a pregnancy study. Each CDR3 is given with its conserved first and last residue. The D gene is left open where the match is weak. Clone size is stated in some rows and not others, as once, few, many or a class when expanded.

D gene: TRBD1
V gene: TRBV5-1
clone size: few
J gene: TRBJ1-6
CDR3 DNA: TGCGCCAGCAGCCCGACGACAGGGGTCTCCTATAATTCACCCCTCCACTTT
CDR3 protein: CASSPTTGVSYNSPLHF

D gene: TRBD2
V gene: TRBV5-5
clone size: -
J gene: TRBJ2-7
CDR3 DNA: TGTGCCAGCAGCTCGGGACTAGCGGGAGTCGCTAGCTCCTACGAGCAGTACTTC
CDR3 protein: CASSSGLAGVASSYEQYF

D gene: TRBD1
V gene: TRBV6-1
clone size: -
J gene: TRBJ1-3
CDR3 DNA: TGTGCCAGCAGTGAAGCTGACAGGGTCTCTACTGATTATTTT
CDR3 protein: CASSEADRVSTDYF

D gene: TRBD1
V gene: TRBV12-5
clone size: -
J gene: TRBJ1-1
CDR3 DNA: TGTGCTAGTGGTTTACAGGGGGGGGTGTCGGCTGAAGCTTTCTTT
CDR3 protein: CASGLQGGVSAEAFF

D gene: TRBD1
V gene: TRBV7-9
clone size: -
J gene: TRBJ2-3
CDR3 DNA: TGTGCCAGCAGCTTCGGACAGGGCCCAGATACGCAGTATTTT
CDR3 protein: CASSFGQGPDTQYF

D gene: -
V gene: TRBV29-1
clone size: -
J gene: TRBJ1-1
CDR3 DNA: TGCAGCGTTGAGAGGACAGCAATGAACACTGAAGCTTTCTTT
CDR3 protein: CSVERTAMNTEAFF

D gene: TRBD2
V gene: TRBV28
clone size: -
J gene: TRBJ2-7
CDR3 DNA: TGTGCCAGCAGTTTGGATCGAATTTTCGGGACTAGCGGCCATATAGGGACCTACGAGCAGTACTTC
CDR3 protein: CASSLDRIFGTSGHIGTYEQYF

D gene: -
V gene: TRBV4-2
clone size: -
J gene: TRBJ1-4
CDR3 DNA: TGTGCCAGCAGCCAAGATTTTGGCAGGGATCAAGAAAAACTGTTTTTT
CDR3 protein: CASSQDFGRDQEKLFF

D gene: TRBD2
V gene: TRBV5-4
clone size: -
J gene: TRBJ2-1
CDR3 DNA: TGTGCCAGCGAGTTCGTAGGGCGGGAGGTGGATGAGCAGTTCTTC
CDR3 protein: CASEFVGREVDEQFF

D gene: TRBD1
V gene: TRBV5-1
clone size: -
J gene: TRBJ2-5
CDR3 DNA: TGCGCCAGCAGCTTGACCCGGGACAGGGAGGGAGAGACCCAGTACTTC
CDR3 protein: CASSLTRDREGETQYF

D gene: -
V gene: TRBV27
clone size: once
J gene: TRBJ1-5
CDR3 DNA: TGTGCCGCATCACAGGGTTTTGGGCAGCCCCAGCATTTT
CDR3 protein: CAASQGFGQPQHF

D gene: -
V gene: TRBV29-1
clone size: -
J gene: TRBJ1-1
CDR3 DNA: TGCAGCGTTGAACGTGGGGCCCCTGAAGCTTTCTTT
CDR3 protein: CSVERGAPEAFF

D gene: -
V gene: TRBV29-1
clone size: -
J gene: TRBJ2-4
CDR3 DNA: TGCAGCGTTGTGTGGTGGACATCGGGCAAAAACATTCAGTACTTC
CDR3 protein: CSVVWWTSGKNIQYF

D gene: -
V gene: TRBV5-5
clone size: -
J gene: TRBJ1-5
CDR3 DNA: TGTGCCAGCAGCTCCCTCCAGGGGCTCGGCAATCAGCCCCAGCATTTT
CDR3 protein: CASSSLQGLGNQPQHF

D gene: -
V gene: TRBV7-2
clone size: -
J gene: TRBJ1-1
CDR3 DNA: TGTGCCAGCAGCCCCGCCGGGGGTCGCACTGAAGCTTTCTTT
CDR3 protein: CASSPAGGRTEAFF

D gene: -
V gene: TRBV4-1
clone size: -
J gene: TRBJ1-4
CDR3 DNA: TGCGCCAGCAGCCGCGAAGTGACAGCTCCACCAGAAAAACTGTTTTTT
CDR3 protein: CASSREVTAPPEKLFF